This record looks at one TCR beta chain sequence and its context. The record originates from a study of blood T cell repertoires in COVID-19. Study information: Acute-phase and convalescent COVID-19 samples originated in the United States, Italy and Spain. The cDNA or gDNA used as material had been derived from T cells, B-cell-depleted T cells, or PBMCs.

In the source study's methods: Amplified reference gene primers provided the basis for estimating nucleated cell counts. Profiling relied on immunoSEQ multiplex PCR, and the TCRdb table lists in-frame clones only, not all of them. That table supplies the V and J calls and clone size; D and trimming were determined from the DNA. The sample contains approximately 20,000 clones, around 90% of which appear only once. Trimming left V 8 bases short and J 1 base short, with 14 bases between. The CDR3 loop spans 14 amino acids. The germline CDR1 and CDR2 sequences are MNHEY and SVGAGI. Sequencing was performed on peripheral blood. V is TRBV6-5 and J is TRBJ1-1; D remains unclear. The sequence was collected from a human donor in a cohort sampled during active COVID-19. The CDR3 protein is CASVPGFGNTEAFF. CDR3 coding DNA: TGTGCCAGCGTACCGGGGTTCGGGAACACTGAAGCTTTCTTT.